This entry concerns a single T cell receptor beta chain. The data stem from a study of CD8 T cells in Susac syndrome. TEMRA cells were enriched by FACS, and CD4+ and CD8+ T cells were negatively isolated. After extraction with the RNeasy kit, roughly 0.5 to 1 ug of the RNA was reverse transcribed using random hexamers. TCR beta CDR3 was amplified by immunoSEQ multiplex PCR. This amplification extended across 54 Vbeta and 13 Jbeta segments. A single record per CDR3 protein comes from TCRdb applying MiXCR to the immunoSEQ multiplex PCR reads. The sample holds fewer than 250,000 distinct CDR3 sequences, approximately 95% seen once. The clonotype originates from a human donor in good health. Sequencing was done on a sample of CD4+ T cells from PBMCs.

This CDR3 is CSAQVRVPGSYGYTF. DNA for the CDR3: TGCAGTGCCCAGGTTCGGGTCCCAGGGTCTTATGGCTACACCTTC. The J gene is TRBJ1-2, the V gene TRBV20-1; possible D gene TRBD1, 5 bases. CDR1 and CDR2 from the germline V gene are DFQATT and SNEGSKA (reference sequence). V was trimmed by 6 bases and J by 5 bases, leaving 22 bases between them. This CDR3 comprises 15 residues.